The rows below give T cell receptor beta chains drawn from one sample of a study of graft-versus-host responses after intestinal transplantation. Antigen specificity for these receptors is unknown. Measured with immunoSEQ multiplex PCR; TCRdb has only the in-frame clones, and not every one. The table includes more than 100,000 clones, about 93% detected once. Sequencing was performed on unstimulated CD4+ T cells sorted from spleen or lymph node cells, taken before intestinal transplant. The receptors were gathered from a human donor who received an intestinal transplant. Each CDR3 is given with its conserved first and last residue. Fields, in order: J gene, clone size, V gene, D gene, CDR3 DNA, CDR3 protein. D genes are given only for firm matches. Clone size appears in some rows only: once, few, many, or a class for an expanded clone.

j_call: TRBJ1-1; clone_size: -; v_call: TRBV2; d_call: -; cdr3_nt: TGTGCCAGCAGTTTACAGGGCACTGAAGCTTTCTTT; cdr3_aa: CASSLQGTEAFF
j_call: TRBJ2-7; clone_size: -; v_call: TRBV15; d_call: -; cdr3_nt: TGTGCCACCAGCAGAGCCCATAGGGGCCTGAGATCCGCCTACGAGCAGTACTTC; cdr3_aa: CATSRAHRGLRSAYEQYF
j_call: TRBJ2-3; clone_size: -; v_call: TRBV5-1; d_call: -; cdr3_nt: TGCGCCAGCAGCGGACAGACTAGCACAGATACGCAGTATTTT; cdr3_aa: CASSGQTSTDTQYF
j_call: TRBJ2-3; clone_size: -; v_call: TRBV25-1; d_call: -; cdr3_nt: TGTGCCAGCAGTCTAGGCGTCGGCACAGATACGCAGTATTTT; cdr3_aa: CASSLGVGTDTQYF
j_call: TRBJ2-7; clone_size: -; v_call: TRBV10-1; d_call: TRBD2; cdr3_nt: TGCGCCAGCAGTGAGTCACCACTAGCGGTCCCCTACGAGCAGTACTTC; cdr3_aa: CASSESPLAVPYEQYF
j_call: TRBJ2-3; clone_size: -; v_call: TRBV28; d_call: TRBD1; cdr3_nt: TGTGCCAGCAGCCGTCAGGGGGCAGGGGGTAATACGCAGTATTTT; cdr3_aa: CASSRQGAGGNTQYF
j_call: TRBJ1-1; clone_size: -; v_call: TRBV30; d_call: TRBD1; cdr3_nt: TGTGCCTGGAGGGCGGACAGGGTCACTGAAGCTTTCTTT; cdr3_aa: CAWRADRVTEAFF
j_call: TRBJ2-1; clone_size: -; v_call: TRBV28; d_call: -; cdr3_nt: TGTGCCAGCGGGGGACTTAGCGCAGACTCCTACAATGAGCAGTTCTTC; cdr3_aa: CASGGLSADSYNEQFF
j_call: TRBJ2-1; clone_size: -; v_call: TRBV7-6; d_call: -; cdr3_nt: TGTGCCAGCAGCTTAGGTGACAGAGCCCCAGATGAGCAGTTCTTC; cdr3_aa: CASSLGDRAPDEQFF
j_call: TRBJ2-7; clone_size: -; v_call: TRBV7-2; d_call: -; cdr3_nt: TGTGCCAGCAGCTTTAGTAGGCAGGTAGCCTACGAGCAGTACTTC; cdr3_aa: CASSFSRQVAYEQYF
j_call: TRBJ2-1; clone_size: -; v_call: TRBV25-1; d_call: -; cdr3_nt: TGTGCCAGCAGAGGCGGGTCGGGGGCTTACAATGAGCAGTTCTTC; cdr3_aa: CASRGGSGAYNEQFF
j_call: TRBJ2-7; clone_size: -; v_call: TRBV19; d_call: -; cdr3_nt: TGTGCCAGTAGGCCCCGATTGAGCTCCTACGAGCAGTACTTC; cdr3_aa: CASRPRLSSYEQYF
j_call: TRBJ2-1; clone_size: -; v_call: TRBV2; d_call: -; cdr3_nt: TGTGCCAGTAGGGGAGGGCAGTTCTTC; cdr3_aa: CASRGGQFF
j_call: TRBJ2-2; clone_size: -; v_call: TRBV19; d_call: TRBD1; cdr3_nt: TGTGCCACCCGAAGCTTTATATCCGGGACAGCCAGAACCGGGGAGCTGTTTTTT; cdr3_aa: CATRSFISGTARTGELFF
j_call: TRBJ1-1; clone_size: -; v_call: TRBV28; d_call: -; cdr3_nt: TGTGCCAGCAGCTCGGGGGCGGGGTCTAGGTCTACTGAAGCTTTCTTT; cdr3_aa: CASSSGAGSRSTEAFF
j_call: TRBJ2-5; clone_size: -; v_call: TRBV5-1; d_call: TRBD1; cdr3_nt: TGCGCCAGCAGCTTGGAGTACCAGGGGGCGCGAGGGACCCAGTACTTC; cdr3_aa: CASSLEYQGARGTQYF
j_call: TRBJ1-1; clone_size: once; v_call: TRBV14; d_call: -; cdr3_nt: TGTGCCAGCAGCCAAAACCCCGGGCAGCCCATGAACACTGAAGCTTTCTTT; cdr3_aa: CASSQNPGQPMNTEAFF
j_call: TRBJ2-7; clone_size: -; v_call: TRBV28; d_call: -; cdr3_nt: TGTGCCAGCAGACCCCAGGGCTACGAGCAGTACTTC; cdr3_aa: CASRPQGYEQYF
j_call: TRBJ1-2; clone_size: -; v_call: TRBV27; d_call: TRBD1; cdr3_nt: TGTGCCAGCAGCAAGTCCGGGACAGGGAGCAGCTACACCTTC; cdr3_aa: CASSKSGTGSSYTF
j_call: TRBJ2-1; clone_size: -; v_call: TRBV7-3; d_call: TRBD2; cdr3_nt: TGTGCCAGCAGCCCGAGTTCCGGGACTAGCTTTTACAATGAGCAGTTCTTC; cdr3_aa: CASSPSSGTSFYNEQFF
j_call: TRBJ1-1; clone_size: -; v_call: TRBV29-1; d_call: -; cdr3_nt: TGCAGCGTTGAAGAGAAAGTACGAAACACTGAAGCTTTCTTT; cdr3_aa: CSVEEKVRNTEAFF
j_call: TRBJ2-7; clone_size: -; v_call: TRBV18; d_call: -; cdr3_nt: TGTGCCAGCTCACCACAGGAGGGCGGGTACGAGCAGTACTTC; cdr3_aa: CASSPQEGGYEQYF
j_call: TRBJ2-2; clone_size: -; v_call: TRBV6-6; d_call: -; cdr3_nt: TGTGCCACCCTACCCCCCTCCGGGGAGCTGTTTTTT; cdr3_aa: CATLPPSGELFF
j_call: TRBJ1-2; clone_size: -; v_call: TRBV27; d_call: TRBD1; cdr3_nt: TGTGCCAGCAGCTTCAGGGGGCAGGGCTACACCTTC; cdr3_aa: CASSFRGQGYTF
j_call: TRBJ2-3; clone_size: -; v_call: TRBV7-3; d_call: -; cdr3_nt: TGTGCCAGCAGCTTACGCGGGCAGGGAAGCAGCACAGATACGCAGTATTTT; cdr3_aa: CASSLRGQGSSTDTQYF
j_call: TRBJ1-1; clone_size: -; v_call: TRBV10-1; d_call: -; cdr3_nt: TGCGCCAGCAGCAGGGGACCGGGGACTGAAGCTTTCTTT; cdr3_aa: CASSRGPGTEAFF
j_call: TRBJ2-2; clone_size: -; v_call: TRBV5-6; d_call: -; cdr3_nt: TGTGCCAGCAGCGTGGGACCTGTGATGAGCACCGGGGAGCTGTTTTTT; cdr3_aa: CASSVGPVMSTGELFF
j_call: TRBJ2-5; clone_size: -; v_call: TRBV5-1; d_call: -; cdr3_nt: TGCGCCAGCAGCTTGGAAGGCGAGACCCAGTACTTC; cdr3_aa: CASSLEGETQYF
j_call: TRBJ2-2; clone_size: -; v_call: TRBV6-7; d_call: TRBD2; cdr3_nt: TGTGCCCGCAGGCGGGGGGTTGCGAACACCGGGGAGCTGTTTTTT; cdr3_aa: CARRRGVANTGELFF
j_call: TRBJ1-2; clone_size: -; v_call: TRBV4-2; d_call: -; cdr3_nt: TGTGCCAGCAGCCAAGCTTGGCAAGACAACTATGGCTACACCTTC; cdr3_aa: CASSQAWQDNYGYTF
j_call: TRBJ2-2; clone_size: -; v_call: TRBV28; d_call: TRBD1; cdr3_nt: TGTGCCAGCAGTGGACAGGGGGGATGGACCGGGGAGCTGTTTTTT; cdr3_aa: CASSGQGGWTGELFF
j_call: TRBJ1-3; clone_size: -; v_call: TRBV5-1; d_call: -; cdr3_nt: TGCGCCAGCAGCTTGATACAGGGCAACGGAGACACCATATATTTT; cdr3_aa: CASSLIQGNGDTIYF
j_call: TRBJ2-2; clone_size: -; v_call: TRBV6-6; d_call: -; cdr3_nt: TGTGCCAGCAGACAGACAGGGAACACCGGGGAGCTGTTTTTT; cdr3_aa: CASRQTGNTGELFF
j_call: TRBJ1-2; clone_size: few; v_call: TRBV5-6; d_call: -; cdr3_nt: TGTGCCAGCAGCTTAGACGGGGGCCACTATGGCTACACCTTC; cdr3_aa: CASSLDGGHYGYTF
j_call: TRBJ2-7; clone_size: -; v_call: TRBV5-1; d_call: -; cdr3_nt: TGCGCCAGCAGCCCCGGGACGGCAGGTTACGAGCAGTACTTC; cdr3_aa: CASSPGTAGYEQYF
j_call: TRBJ2-5; clone_size: -; v_call: TRBV28; d_call: -; cdr3_nt: TGTGCCAGCAGTTTGGCCGTCCTTTGGTACCAAGAGACCCAGTACTTC; cdr3_aa: CASSLAVLWYQETQYF
j_call: TRBJ2-7; clone_size: -; v_call: TRBV11-2; d_call: TRBD1; cdr3_nt: TGTGCCAGCCGACCGGCAGGGGGCTACGAGCAGTACTTC; cdr3_aa: CASRPAGGYEQYF
j_call: TRBJ1-3; clone_size: -; v_call: TRBV10-2; d_call: -; cdr3_nt: TGCGCCAGCAAAAGGGGAGTGTCTGGAAACACCATATATTTT; cdr3_aa: CASKRGVSGNTIYF
j_call: TRBJ1-5; clone_size: -; v_call: TRBV30; d_call: -; cdr3_nt: TGTGCCTGGAGTGTAAAAGGCCAGCCCCAGCATTTT; cdr3_aa: CAWSVKGQPQHF
j_call: TRBJ1-4; clone_size: -; v_call: TRBV28; d_call: -; cdr3_nt: TGTGCCAGCAACCGCCCCAATGAAAAACTGTTTTTT; cdr3_aa: CASNRPNEKLFF
j_call: TRBJ1-2; clone_size: -; v_call: TRBV27; d_call: -; cdr3_nt: TGTGCCAGCAGTCTCGGGAGCCAGGGCAACTATGGCTACACCTTC; cdr3_aa: CASSLGSQGNYGYTF
j_call: TRBJ1-1; clone_size: -; v_call: TRBV7-9; d_call: -; cdr3_nt: TGTGCCAGCAGCTTAGCGGAGTGGAGCACTGAAGCTTTCTTT; cdr3_aa: CASSLAEWSTEAFF
j_call: TRBJ2-7; clone_size: once; v_call: TRBV19; d_call: TRBD2; cdr3_nt: TGTGCCAGTAGAGAAAAAATAGCGGGAGGGCCCTACGAGCAGTACTTC; cdr3_aa: CASREKIAGGPYEQYF
j_call: TRBJ2-3; clone_size: -; v_call: TRBV7-3; d_call: -; cdr3_nt: TGTGCCAGCAGGTTTCCGACGGGGGATACGCAGTATTTT; cdr3_aa: CASRFPTGDTQYF
j_call: TRBJ2-1; clone_size: -; v_call: TRBV10-3; d_call: TRBD2; cdr3_nt: TGTGCCATCAGGCCCCACAGACTAGCCCTGGATTTTCATGAGCAGTTCTTC; cdr3_aa: CAIRPHRLALDFHEQFF
j_call: TRBJ2-3; clone_size: -; v_call: TRBV11-3; d_call: TRBD1; cdr3_nt: TGTGCCAGCAGCTTCGGGACAGGGTCAGATACGCAGTATTTT; cdr3_aa: CASSFGTGSDTQYF
j_call: TRBJ2-5; clone_size: -; v_call: TRBV7-9; d_call: -; cdr3_nt: TGTGCCAGCAGCACCACAGAGAAAGAGACCCAGTACTTC; cdr3_aa: CASSTTEKETQYF
j_call: TRBJ2-3; clone_size: -; v_call: TRBV11-1; d_call: -; cdr3_nt: TGTGCCAGCCGCCGTAGCCCGGTAGATACGCAGTATTTT; cdr3_aa: CASRRSPVDTQYF
j_call: TRBJ1-3; clone_size: -; v_call: TRBV5-6; d_call: -; cdr3_nt: TGTGCCAGCAGCTTGGAACAGCACTTCTCTGGAAACACCATATATTTT; cdr3_aa: CASSLEQHFSGNTIYF
j_call: TRBJ2-7; clone_size: -; v_call: TRBV28; d_call: TRBD2; cdr3_nt: TGTGCCAGCACCGGGATGACTAGCGGGGCCTACGAGCAGTACTTC; cdr3_aa: CASTGMTSGAYEQYF
j_call: TRBJ1-2; clone_size: -; v_call: TRBV28; d_call: -; cdr3_nt: TGTGCCAGCAGTTTGGGCCCGAGGGACGCAAAATTC; cdr3_aa: CASSLGPRDAKF
j_call: TRBJ1-3; clone_size: -; v_call: TRBV5-1; d_call: TRBD1; cdr3_nt: TGCGCCAGCAGCCCCGACCAGGGGGCGTTTGGAAACACCATATATTTT; cdr3_aa: CASSPDQGAFGNTIYF
j_call: TRBJ2-7; clone_size: once; v_call: TRBV5-6; d_call: -; cdr3_nt: TGTGCCAGCAGCTTGGTGCAGGACCAAAGCTACGAGCAGTACTTC; cdr3_aa: CASSLVQDQSYEQYF
j_call: TRBJ2-5; clone_size: -; v_call: TRBV11-3; d_call: -; cdr3_nt: TGTGCCAGCAGCTCTGGGACGGAAGAGACCCAGTACTTC; cdr3_aa: CASSSGTEETQYF
j_call: TRBJ1-4; clone_size: -; v_call: TRBV27; d_call: -; cdr3_nt: TGTGCCAGCAGACCGGGTGGTATAGGGGCGAAGAAGGAAAAACTGTTTTTT; cdr3_aa: CASRPGGIGAKKEKLFF
j_call: TRBJ1-5; clone_size: -; v_call: TRBV15; d_call: -; cdr3_nt: TGTGCCACCAGCAGAGGGCCTGTGAAGCCGGACAAGGAGGGCAATCAGCCCCAGCATTTT; cdr3_aa: CATSRGPVKPDKEGNQPQHF
j_call: TRBJ2-1; clone_size: -; v_call: TRBV10-1; d_call: -; cdr3_nt: TGCGCCAGCAGTGAGTCCGGGCGGTCCTACAATGAGCAGTTCTTC; cdr3_aa: CASSESGRSYNEQFF